The rows below give T cell receptor beta chains drawn from one sample of a study of cytomegalovirus exposure and HLA in healthy donors. The assay was immunoSEQ multiplex PCR, and TCRdb's table has in-frame clones only and misses some. Found here are some 140,000 clones, 55% to 80% of them singletons; the top ten hold 1% to 1.5%. Input material: PBMCs. These receptor sequences come from a woman in her thirties or forties in good health and CMV-seronegative. CDR3s include the opening cysteine and the closing phenylalanine or tryptophan. Each record gives: J gene, clone size, V gene, CDR3 protein. Size is stated for part of the rows, as once, few or many counts, or as a class when the clone is expanded.

TRBJ2-5	.	TRBV15	CATSNGQGALTQYF
TRBJ2-1	.	TRBV7-7	CASSRGRSNEQFF
TRBJ1-1	.	TRBV4-2	CASSQDPTMNTEAFF
TRBJ2-2	.	TRBV5-4	CASSLGGLAGDTGELFF
TRBJ2-1	.	TRBV7-3	CASSITTGNNEQFF
TRBJ2-3	once	TRBV28	CASSLSGVTTDTQYF
TRBJ1-1	.	TRBV29-1	CSVASGEGYTEAFF
TRBJ1-1	.	TRBV7-9	CASSLGGTTEAFF
TRBJ2-1	.	TRBV2	CASRGSSGGSYNEQFF
TRBJ1-1	.	TRBV19	CASSMSHRTNTEAFF
TRBJ2-3	.	TRBV4-1	CASSQGDAADTQYF
TRBJ1-5	.	TRBV6-1	CASRQTGGDQPQHF
TRBJ1-3	.	TRBV9	CASSRQDAGYTIYF
TRBJ1-1	.	TRBV5-1	CASMTGMNTEAFF
TRBJ2-5	.	TRBV2	CASSREDSETQYF
TRBJ1-3	.	TRBV9	CASSAEGAFGNTIYF
TRBJ2-1	.	TRBV6-5	CASSPPWESGEQFF
TRBJ2-3	.	TRBV28	CASSFRTSSTDTQYF
TRBJ1-2	.	TRBV15	CATSRGSDRDHGYTF
TRBJ2-3	.	TRBV10-3	CAISEGFFGQGADTQYF
TRBJ2-5	once	TRBV7-2	CASSLRGASTETQYF
TRBJ2-2	.	TRBV2	CASTQDTGELFF
TRBJ2-3	.	TRBV5-4	CASSFRLADTQYF
TRBJ1-1	.	TRBV28	CASGVRVQGNTEAFF
TRBJ1-5	.	TRBV9	CASSVTGGGNQPQHF
TRBJ1-1	few	TRBV4-1	CASSQDGQGTWGSTEAFF
TRBJ1-4	.	TRBV6-6	CASRARTATNEKLFF
TRBJ1-2	.	TRBV6-5	CASRNNQGITF
TRBJ2-7	.	TRBV11-1	CASSSQTQGSLYEQYF
TRBJ2-2	.	TRBV9	CASASGHTGTGELFF
TRBJ2-3	.	TRBV6-5	CASSQPGGPTDTQYF
TRBJ2-2	.	TRBV4-2	CASSQDGAVNTGELFF
TRBJ1-1	.	TRBV4-3	CASSQHGSGGRAFF
TRBJ2-2	.	TRBV7-9	CASSLSGSGGATGELFF
TRBJ2-1	.	TRBV19	CASRVSGPADNEQFF
TRBJ2-7	.	TRBV5-1	CASSLIGTGGYEQYF